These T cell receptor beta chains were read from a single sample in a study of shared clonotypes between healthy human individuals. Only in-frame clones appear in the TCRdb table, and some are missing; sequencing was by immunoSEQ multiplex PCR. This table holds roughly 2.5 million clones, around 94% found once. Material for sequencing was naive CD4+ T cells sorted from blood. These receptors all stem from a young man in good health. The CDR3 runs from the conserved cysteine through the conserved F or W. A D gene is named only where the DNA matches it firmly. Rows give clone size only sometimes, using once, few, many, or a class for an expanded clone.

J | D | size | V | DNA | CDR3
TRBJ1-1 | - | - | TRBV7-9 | TGTGCCAGCAGGTCCTTCTCAGGGAACACTGAAGCTTTCTTT | CASRSFSGNTEAFF
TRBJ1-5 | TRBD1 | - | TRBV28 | TGTGCCAGCAGTTTTCCAGGACAGGGGGTTCAGCCCCAGCATTTT | CASSFPGQGVQPQHF
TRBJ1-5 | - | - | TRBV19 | TGTGCCAGTAGTATAATGGGGAGGGCTAATCAGCCCCAGCATTTT | CASSIMGRANQPQHF
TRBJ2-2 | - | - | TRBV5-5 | TGTGCCAGCAGCACCCCAGGGGTGCACACCGGGGAGCTGTTTTTT | CASSTPGVHTGELFF
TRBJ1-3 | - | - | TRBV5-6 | TGTGCCAGCAGCTTGAGATACTCTGGAAACACCATATATTTT | CASSLRYSGNTIYF
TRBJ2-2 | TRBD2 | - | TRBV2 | TGTGCCAGCAAAGGCGGGGGGAACACCGGGGAGCTGTTTTTT | CASKGGGNTGELFF
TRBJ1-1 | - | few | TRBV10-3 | TGTGCCATTTCGACAGAAGCGAACACTGAAGCTTTCTTT | CAISTEANTEAFF
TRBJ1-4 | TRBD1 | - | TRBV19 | TGTGCCAGTAGCTGGGACAGTATCCTTGCAACTAATGAAAAACTGTTTTTT | CASSWDSILATNEKLFF
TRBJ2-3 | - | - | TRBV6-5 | TGTGCCAGCGCCCGGGGTAGCACAGATACGCAGTATTTT | CASARGSTDTQYF
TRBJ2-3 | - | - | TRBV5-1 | TGCGCCAGCAGCTTAGGGCTAGCGTCAGATACGCAGTATTTT | CASSLGLASDTQYF
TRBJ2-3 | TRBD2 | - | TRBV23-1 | TGCGCCAGCAGTCCCCCGGGACTAGCGGGCTACACAGATACGCAGTATTTT | CASSPPGLAGYTDTQYF
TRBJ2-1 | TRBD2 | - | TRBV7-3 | TGTGCCAGCAGCCTTAGCGGGGGGGTCTCCTACAATGAGCAGTTCTTC | CASSLSGGVSYNEQFF
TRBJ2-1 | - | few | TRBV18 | TGTGCCAGCTCGCCGAGGCTGGGGAATGAGCAGTTCTTC | CASSPRLGNEQFF
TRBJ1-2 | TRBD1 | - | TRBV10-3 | TGTGCCATCACTCAGGGGGGCTATGGCTACACCTTC | CAITQGGYGYTF
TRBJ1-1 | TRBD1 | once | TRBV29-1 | TGCAGCGTTTCAGGGGGCGGGAACACTGAAGCTTTCTTT | CSVSGGGNTEAFF
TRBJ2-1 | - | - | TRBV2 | TGTGCCAGCAAGGGGGTCGGCCAGGGCTATGAGCAGTTCTTC | CASKGVGQGYEQFF
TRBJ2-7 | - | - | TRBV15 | TGTGCCACCAGCAGAGCGGACCTATACGAGCAGTACTTC | CATSRADLYEQYF
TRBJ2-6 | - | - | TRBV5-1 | TGCGCCAGCAGGGCCGAGGTGGCCGGAGGGGCCAACGTCCTGACTTTC | CASRAEVAGGANVLTF
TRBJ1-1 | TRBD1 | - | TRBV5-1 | TGCGCCAGCAGCCTAAAGACAGGGGTGAACACTGAAGCTTTCTTT | CASSLKTGVNTEAFF
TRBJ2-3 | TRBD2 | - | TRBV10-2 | TGCGCCAGCAGGAGGGGACTAGCGGGGGTATCCCTTGACGCAGATACGCAGTATTTT | CASRRGLAGVSLDADTQYF
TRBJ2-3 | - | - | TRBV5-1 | TGCGCCAGCAGCTTGGCTGCCACAGATACGCAGTATTTT | CASSLAATDTQYF
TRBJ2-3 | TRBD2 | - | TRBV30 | TGTGCCTGGAGTAGGACTAGCGGGAGGGATACGCAGTATTTT | CAWSRTSGRDTQYF
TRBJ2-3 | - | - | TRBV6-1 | TGTGCCAGCAGAGAAGCAGGATTAGTCCCAGATACGCAGTATTTT | CASREAGLVPDTQYF
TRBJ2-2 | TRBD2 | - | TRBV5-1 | TGCGCCAGCAGCCTCTTAGCGGGAGAGGTCGGGGAGCTGTTTTTT | CASSLLAGEVGELFF
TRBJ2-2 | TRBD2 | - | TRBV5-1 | TGCGCCAGCAGCTTGGCCAAAGCGGGGGTCAACACCGGGGAGCTGTTTTTT | CASSLAKAGVNTGELFF
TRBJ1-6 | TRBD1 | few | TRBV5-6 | TGTGCCAGCAGCCCGGGACAGGGGGAAGTATGGTCACCCCTCCACTTT | CASSPGQGEVWSPLHF
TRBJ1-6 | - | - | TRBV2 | TGTGCCAGCAGCTCCGGACCTTCTTTAACACCCCTCCACTTT | CASSSGPSLTPLHF